The present entry profiles one T cell receptor (beta chain) with its context. What it recognizes is unknown. This entry belongs to a study of regulatory and conventional T cells in RAG deficiency. Overall study findings and caveats: Shorter CDR3s in all patient subsets; >80% Treg-Tconv overlap in Omenn. Shannon entropy fell and Simpson indices rose in RAG-deficient patients. Compared with controls, unique Treg TCR beta sequences dropped about 100-fold in Omenn syndrome and CID/AS. Sorted Omenn CD25-high CD127-low cells may not be bona fide Tregs.

Clones were sequenced by immunoSEQ multiplex PCR, and TCRdb holds only the in-frame ones, with some missing. The sample carries around 30,000 clones, about nine tenths recorded once. The V gene lost 3 bases and the J gene lost 5 bases, with 7 bases spanning the gap. This CDR3 spans 12 amino acids. CDR1 is MGHDK, CDR2 SYGVNS, per germline. Another study also made use of these data, one on regulatory T cells. That source adds: The primer mix had 52 TRBV and 13 TRBJ primers.

Sequenced material: CD8+ T cells sorted from blood. J is TRBJ1-2 and V is TRBV25-1; D unclear. This clonotype was obtained from a human donor in good health. CDR3 protein: CASSEGGYGYTF. As DNA, the CDR3 is TGTGCCAGCAGTGAGGGAGGTTATGGCTACACCTTC.